This section outlines one T cell receptor (beta chain) sequence together with its context. Treatment in this sample: preoperative locoregional IRX-2 cytokine immunotherapy. Patients received preoperative, locoregional IRX-2 cytokine immunotherapy in a phase Ib study. The data stem from a study of preoperative IRX-2 immunotherapy in early breast cancer. Produced via immunoSEQ multiplex PCR; TCRdb's table is partial and in-frame only. The sample includes 11,000 or so clones, over 80% of them seen just once. Germline V CDR1 and CDR2: MNHGY, SAAAGT. Deletions cut 5 bases from V and 8 bases from J, with 19 bases between. There are 15 residues in the CDR3.

V gene TRBV6-8 combines with J gene TRBJ2-1, with a possible D match to TRBD1 (6 bases). The clonotype comes from a human donor with breast cancer. The sample in question was lymph node tissue, obtained before IRX-2 immunotherapy. In nucleotides, the CDR3 is TGTGCCAGCAGTAACCTAGTAGGGGGAAGCGATGAGCAGTTCTTC. Translated: CASSNLVGGSDEQFF.